This T cell receptor beta chain emerged from a study of T cell responses to AZD1222 COVID-19 vaccine. The analysis combined second doses at about 4 or about 12 weeks. Study-wide points: Donors were chiefly white British, with a greater number of females, and clonal diversity was perhaps underestimated. Spike-specific TCR breadth and depth both grew after two AZD1222 doses. The study sampled repertoires only after the peak T cell response.

Here immunoSEQ multiplex PCR was the method, and the copy in TCRdb shows in-frame clones only, minus some. The sample includes roughly 120,000 clones, more than 70% seen only once; the top ten take approximately 15%. Note on this clone: The antigen is undetermined.

In germline, CDR1 is SEHNR, CDR2 FQNEAQ (reference sequence). The ends were cut back, 5 bases at V and 2 bases at J, with 17 bases in the middle. The CDR3 extends over 16 amino acids. The source was peripheral blood, collected 28 days after the second AZD1222 dose. The genes are TRBV7-9 and TRBJ2-3; maybe TRBD1 (5 bases). The TCR sequence derives from an adult who received the AZD1222 COVID-19 vaccine. CDR3 sequence: CASSPQGGQITDTQYF. The CDR3 DNA is TGTGCCAGCAGCCCCCAGGGCGGCCAGATCACAGATACGCAGTATTTT.